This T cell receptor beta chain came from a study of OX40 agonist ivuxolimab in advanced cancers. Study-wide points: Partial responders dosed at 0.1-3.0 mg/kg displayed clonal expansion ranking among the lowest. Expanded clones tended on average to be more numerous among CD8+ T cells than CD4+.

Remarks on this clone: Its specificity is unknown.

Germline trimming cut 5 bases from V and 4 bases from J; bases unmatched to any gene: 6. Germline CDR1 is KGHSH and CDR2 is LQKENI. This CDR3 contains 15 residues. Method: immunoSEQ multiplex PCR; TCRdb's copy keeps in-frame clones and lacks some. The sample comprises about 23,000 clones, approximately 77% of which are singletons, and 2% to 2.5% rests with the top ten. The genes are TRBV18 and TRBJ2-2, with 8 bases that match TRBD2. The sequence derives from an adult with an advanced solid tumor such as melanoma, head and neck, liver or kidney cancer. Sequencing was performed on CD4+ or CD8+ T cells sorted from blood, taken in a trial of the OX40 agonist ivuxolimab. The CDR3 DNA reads TGTGCCAGCTCAATTAGCGGGATTGGCACCGGGGAGCTGTTTTTT. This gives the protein CASSISGIGTGELFF. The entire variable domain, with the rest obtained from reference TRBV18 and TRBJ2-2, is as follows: NAGVMQNPRHLVRRRGQEARLRCSPMKGHSHVYWYRQLPEEGLKFMVYLQKENIIDESGMPKERFSAEFPKEGPSILRIQQVVRGDSAAYFCASSISGIGTGELFFGEGSRLTVL.